Below are 25 T cell receptor beta chains sequenced from a single sample in a study of OX40 agonist ivuxolimab in advanced cancers. Profiling relied on immunoSEQ multiplex PCR, and the TCRdb table lists in-frame clones only, not all of them. The table includes roughly 10,000 clones, approximately 87% detected once. The sample consisted of CD4+ or CD8+ T cells sorted from blood, taken in a trial of the OX40 agonist ivuxolimab. These receptor sequences come from an adult with an advanced solid tumor such as melanoma, head and neck, liver or kidney cancer.

The chain recombines TRBV5-6 with TRBJ2-1; 10 bases are shared with TRBD2. J lost 8 bases, V lost 2 bases, and 1 base had no gene match. In germline, CDR1 is SGHDT, CDR2 YYEEEE. CDR3 length equals 13 residues. CDR3 bases: TGTGCCAGCAGCTTAACTAGCGGGGATGAGCAGTTCTTC. It yields the protein CASSLTSGDEQFF.

This chain joins TRBV19 and TRBJ2-2, with D unresolved. With 6 bases removed from V and 0 bases from J, the gap between germline ends came to 14 bases. Germline-derived CDR1 and CDR2 are LNHDA and SQIVND (reference sequence). This CDR3 region has 16 residues. CDR3 coding DNA: TGTGCCAGTAGCCCCCAGGTCGGGTCGAACACCGGGGAGCTGTTTTTT. This codes for CASSPQVGSNTGELFF. The full variable domain, its missing parts supplied by reference TRBV19 and TRBJ2-2, is DGGITQSPKYLFRKEGQNVTLSCEQNLNHDAMYWYRQDPGQGLRLIYYSQIVNDFQKGDIAEGYSVSREKKESFPLTVTSAQKNPTAFYLCASSPQVGSNTGELFFGEGSRLTVL.

The chain joins TRBV29-1 to TRBJ2-7; 11 bases line up with TRBD2. After removal of 7 bases from V and 1 base from J, the junction contained 0 bases not matched to a gene. This CDR3 comprises 12 residues. Germline V gene lookup returns CDR1 SQVTM and CDR2 ANQGSEA. CDR3 protein: CSGLAGSYEQYF. As DNA, the CDR3 is TGCAGCGGACTAGCGGGGTCCTACGAGCAGTACTTC.

This rearrangement joins TRBV9 to TRBJ2-7, with TRBD1 as a possible D gene (5 bases). Trimming took off 0 bases at V and 3 bases at J, with 10 bases between the two ends. The V gene's germline CDR1 is SGDLS and CDR2 YYNGEE. There are 14 residues in the CDR3. The CDR3 DNA reads as TGTGCCAGCAGCGTAGAAGGGGAAAACTACGAGCAGTACTTC. Its translation is CASSVEGENYEQYF.

This clone was observed a single time. CDR3 bases: TGTGCCAGCAGCTTCCGGATGAACACTGAAGCTTTCTTT. It yields the protein CASSFRMNTEAFF. The chain carries TRBV5-6 and TRBJ1-1, with D uncertain. The CDR3 is 13 amino acids. V lost 2 bases and J 0 bases, leaving 5 bases between the germline ends. The germline CDR1 and CDR2 sequences are SGHDT and YYEEEE.

The rearrangement uses TRBV28 and TRBJ1-1, with 10 bases matching TRBD1. Germline values: CDR1 MDHEN, CDR2 SYDVKM. The CDR3 sequence is 17 residues long. Trimming at V came to 1 base and at J to 5 bases, leaving 10 bases not matched to a gene. CDR3 amino acids: CASSLYGTGDPRTEAFF. The CDR3, as DNA: TGTGCCAGCAGTTTATACGGGACAGGGGATCCCCGGACTGAAGCTTTCTTT.

The chain recombines TRBV11-2 with TRBJ1-2, with D possibly matching TRBD1 (6 bases). Germline lookup yields CDR1 SGHAT and CDR2 FQNNGV. The CDR3 has 15 amino acids. Trimming stripped 7 bases from V and 6 bases from J, with 21 bases between. The CDR3 is CASTLAGARSDGYTF. Written as DNA, the CDR3 is TGTGCCAGCACTCTGGCGGGGGCGCGGTCGGATGGCTACACCTTC.

The chain employs TRBV7-9 and TRBJ1-6; TRBD1 matches 7 bases. CDR3 length: 17 residues. After removal of 5 bases from V and 7 bases from J, the junction contained 14 bases not matched to a gene. Germline V gives CDR1 SEHNR, CDR2 FQNEAQ (reference sequence). As DNA, the CDR3 is TGTGCCAGCAGCACCGGGGGCCAGGACAGGATGAATTCACCCCTCCACTTT. Its protein product is CASSTGGQDRMNSPLHF.

The rearrangement uses TRBV2 and TRBJ1-1; D is unclear. The V end lost 4 bases, the J end lost 0 bases, and 12 bases lay between the germline ends. This CDR3 comprises 15 residues. Germline lookup yields CDR1 SNHLY and CDR2 FYNNEI. CDR3: CASSVWSVMNTEAFF. CDR3 sequence (DNA): TGTGCCAGCAGTGTGTGGTCAGTCATGAACACTGAAGCTTTCTTT.

The V and J genes are TRBV5-4 and TRBJ2-2, with a tentative D call TRBD2 (7 bases). This CDR3 contains 15 residues. Between the trimmed V and J ends, which lost 5 bases and 0 bases, there was a span of 11 bases. Germline V gives CDR1 SGHNT, CDR2 YYREEE (reference sequence). CDR3 region: CASRSGGPNTGELFF. The CDR3 DNA sequence: TGTGCCAGCAGATCGGGGGGCCCGAACACCGGGGAGCTGTTTTTT.

The rearrangement joins TRBV5-6 to TRBJ1-6; D ambiguous. The CDR3 covers 15 residues. Looked up from germline, CDR1 is SGHDT and CDR2 is YYEEEE. V shed 4 bases and J shed 1 base, with 9 bases lying between them. The CDR3 loop is CASSHGSSYNSPLHF. DNA for the CDR3: TGTGCCAGCAGCCATGGGTCGTCCTATAATTCACCCCTCCACTTT.

This clone turned up a few times. The chain uses TRBV5-4 and TRBJ1-2, with D hard to call. Trimming removed 4 bases at V and 7 bases at J, with 17 bases between. The CDR3 consists of 14 residues. CDR1 is SGHNT and CDR2 is YYREEE in the germline V gene (reference sequence). The CDR3 nucleotides are TGTGCCAGCAGCGTTTCCGGCTCAGCGGCTGGCTACACCTTC. Translating it yields CASSVSGSAAGYTF.

This clone was seen more than once but under ten times. The rearrangement links TRBV20-1 to TRBJ1-1; D might be TRBD1 (5 bases). Looked up from germline, CDR1 is DFQATT and CDR2 is SNEGSKA (reference sequence). The CDR3 runs 11 residues. V lost 7 bases and J 1 base, leaving 7 bases between the germline ends. This CDR3 reads CSVTENTEAFF. CDR3 bases: TGCAGTGTGACAGAGAACACTGAAGCTTTCTTT.

The chain employs TRBV27 and TRBJ2-3; 7 positions agree with TRBD2. The CDR3 is 16 amino acids. Germline-derived CDR1 and CDR2 are MNHEY and SMNVEV (reference sequence). Trimming at V came to 4 bases and at J to 1 base, leaving 8 bases not matched to a gene. This CDR3 is CASSSIGLAGTDTQYF. The CDR3 DNA sequence: TGTGCCAGCAGTTCGATAGGGCTAGCGGGCACAGATACGCAGTATTTT.

The V call is TRBV4-1, the J call TRBJ2-6, with D uncertain. The CDR3 sequence is 13 residues long. V was clipped by 1 base and J by 7 bases, with 5 bases between them. In germline, CDR1 is MGHRA, CDR2 YSYEKL. CDR3 residues: CASSQVGANVLTF. CDR3 nucleotide sequence: TGCGCCAGCAGCCAAGTTGGAGCCAACGTCCTGACTTTC.

The chain couples TRBV5-1 to TRBJ2-2; D is ambiguous. CDR3 length equals 15 residues. Germline CDR1 and CDR2: SGHRS and YFSETQ. Trimming took off 4 bases at V and 5 bases at J, with 15 bases between the two ends. The CDR3 reads CASSADTFPTGELFF. For the CDR3, the DNA is TGCGCCAGCAGCGCCGACACATTCCCAACCGGGGAGCTGTTTTTT. The complete variable domain, with remaining parts taken from reference TRBV5-1 and TRBJ2-2, reads KAGVTQTPRYLIKTRGQQVTLSCSPISGHRSVSWYQQTPGQGLQFLFEYFSETQRNKGNFPGRFSGRQFSNSRSEMNVSTLELGDSALYLCASSADTFPTGELFFGEGSRLTVL.

V usage is TRBV5-1 and J usage is TRBJ2-3; no definite D call. The CDR3 runs to 16 residues. CDR1 is SGHRS, CDR2 YFSETQ, per germline. Trimming cost V 0 bases and J 1 base, with 12 bases left between them. Here the CDR3 reads CASSLDGLRGTDTQYF. CDR3 DNA: TGCGCCAGCAGCTTGGATGGCCTAAGGGGCACAGATACGCAGTATTTT.

The V and J genes are TRBV28 and TRBJ1-1; 9 nucleotides align to TRBD1. Per the germline V gene, CDR1 is MDHEN and CDR2 is SYDVKM. V was clipped by 5 bases and J by 6 bases; unmatched bases: 4. This CDR3 has 13 amino acids. CDR3: CASSPRQGAEAFF. The CDR3 region has the DNA TGTGCCAGCAGTCCAAGACAGGGGGCTGAAGCTTTCTTT.

This chain connects TRBV12-1 to TRBJ2-7; TRBD1, as called in the table, went unchecked against the DNA. TRBV12-1 is termed a pseudogene. The CDR3 runs 14 residues. The CDR3, as DNA: TGTGCCAGCAGCTTTTTCGGACAAGCTTACGAGCAGTACTTC. Its protein is CASSFFGQAYEQYF.

This chain uses TRBV18 with TRBJ2-2; D ambiguous. Germline CDR1 is KGHSH and CDR2 is LQKENI. Trimming cost V 3 bases and J 5 bases, with 4 bases left between them. There are 12 residues in the CDR3. The CDR3 here is CASSPGTGELFF. In DNA form, the CDR3 reads TGTGCCAGCTCACCCGGGACCGGGGAGCTGTTTTTT.

The genes are TRBV29-1 and TRBJ2-3, with D unclear. The germline V and J ends were trimmed by 4 bases and 0 bases, with 14 bases remaining between them. Germline V CDR1 and CDR2: SQVTM, ANQGSEA. The CDR3 runs to 15 residues. Here the CDR3 reads CSVVWHDTSTDTQYF. CDR3 nucleotides: TGCAGCGTTGTATGGCATGACACTAGCACAGATACGCAGTATTTT.

The chain uses TRBV6-5 and TRBJ2-7, with D perhaps assigned TRBD1 or TRBD2 (7 bases each). Trimming shortened V by 8 bases and J by 2 bases, and 16 bases separated the two germline ends. CDR3 length equals 14 residues. Germline V gene sequence: CDR1 MNHEY, CDR2 SVGAGI. The CDR3 here is CASLGRGGPYEQYF. DNA of the CDR3: TGTGCCAGCCTCGGCAGGGGGGGGCCCTACGAGCAGTACTTC.

The rearrangement uses TRBV11-3 and TRBJ2-5; 9 positions match TRBD1. The DNA end is a closer match to TRBJ2-7, so the J assignment may be wrong. CDR1 is SGHNT and CDR2 is YENEEA in the germline V gene. The CDR3 has 17 amino acids. The CDR3 sequence: CASSLAPAETGGYEQYF. The CDR3 DNA follows: TGTGCCAGCAGCTTAGCCCCAGCAGAGACAGGGGGCTACGAGCAGTACTTC.

The chain has TRBV6-6 and TRBJ2-7; D might be TRBD2 (6 bases). In germline, CDR1 is MNHNY, CDR2 SVGAGI (reference sequence). With 5 bases removed from V and 3 bases from J, the gap between germline ends came to 11 bases. The CDR3 is made up of 13 amino acids. The CDR3 reads CASSNQGGYEQYF. DNA for the CDR3: TGTGCCAGCAGTAACCAGGGAGGCTACGAGCAGTACTTC.

The rearrangement links TRBV13 to TRBJ2-7; 7 nucleotides agree with TRBD1. CDR1 PRHDT and CDR2 FYEKMQ come from the germline V gene (reference sequence). The V segment lost 0 bases and the J segment 0 bases; nucleotides outside the gene matches: 5. The CDR3 is 16 residues long. In nucleotides, the CDR3 is TGTGCCAGCAGCTTAGGCCGTTCAGGGGGCTCCTACGAGCAGTACTTC. Its translation: CASSLGRSGGSYEQYF.